Below, 16 T cell receptor beta chains from the same sample are listed, as sequenced in a study of cytomegalovirus exposure and HLA in healthy donors. PCR amplification relied on 60 Vbeta primers (plus 13 Jbeta primers). This table comes from immunoSEQ multiplex PCR, and its TCRdb copy is limited to in-frame clones, with some not included. The profile covers more than 95,000 clones, with around 82% appearing a single time and approximately 11% taken by the ten largest. Sequencing was done on a sample of PBMCs. The source of these receptors is a man under 40 in good health and CMV-seropositive.

A few counts support this clone. At one end, the junction sequence differs from germline, possibly due to a read error. The chain carries TRBV6-4 and TRBJ2-1, with TRBD2 matching 9 bases. Germline loops: CDR1 MRHNA, CDR2 SNTAGT. The CDR3 is made up of 15 amino acids. The chain's CDR3 is CASSYSGLASNEQFF. The CDR3 DNA follows: TGTGCCAGCAGTTACTCGGGACTAGCCAGCAATGAGCAGTTCTTC.

The chain combines TRBV11-1 with TRBJ2-1; 14 nucleotides agree with TRBD2. The CDR3 is 16 residues long. Germline assignment: CDR1 SGHAT and CDR2 FQDESV (reference sequence). J was trimmed by 9 bases and V by 1 base; bases with no gene match: 5. The chain's CDR3 is CASSLVRLAGGSEQFF. The CDR3, as DNA: TGTGCCAGCAGCTTAGTTAGACTAGCGGGAGGGAGTGAGCAGTTCTTC.

The V gene is TRBV18, the J gene TRBJ1-1, with D perhaps matching TRBD1 (5 bases). The CDR3 sequence is 16 residues long. Germline V gives CDR1 KGHSH, CDR2 LQKENI. V lost 6 bases and J lost 1, with 18 bases in between. The CDR3 DNA follows: TGTGCCAGCTCGCCCACTCGGCAGGGTTCGAACACTGAAGCTTTCTTT. Translation gives CASSPTRQGSNTEAFF.

The J gene is TRBJ2-3, the V gene TRBV4-2; 9 nucleotides line up with TRBD1. Unmatched junction bases numbered 9, after V lost 1 base and J lost 4 bases. The CDR3 is 17 amino acids. CDR1 LGHNA and CDR2 YNFKEQ come from the germline V gene. CDR3 residues: CASSQGRDRALADTQYF. CDR3 DNA sequence: TGTGCCAGCAGCCAAGGCCGGGACAGGGCTCTCGCAGATACGCAGTATTTT.

The chain is built from TRBV9 and TRBJ2-3, with 9 bases identical to TRBD2. The CDR3 is 17 amino acids. The germline V gene has CDR1 SGDLS and CDR2 YYNGEE. V shed 4 bases and J 4 bases; nucleotides not matched to a gene: 13. This chain's CDR3 is CASSPPEGSGRSDTQYF. DNA of the CDR3: TGTGCCAGCAGCCCCCCCGAGGGAAGCGGGAGGTCAGATACGCAGTATTTT.

This clone was counted once. The chain carries TRBV28 and TRBJ2-5; tentative D call: TRBD1 (6 bases). The germline V and J ends were trimmed by 5 bases and 5 bases, with 15 bases remaining between them. The CDR3 sequence is 14 residues long. Germline loops: CDR1 MDHEN, CDR2 SYDVKM. The CDR3: CASSKGRGYETQYF. The CDR3 DNA reads as TGTGCCAGCAGTAAGGGCAGGGGATACGAGACCCAGTACTTC.

The chain uses TRBV6-1 and TRBJ1-2, with D tentatively TRBD1 (6 bases). Trimming stripped 0 bases from V and 3 bases from J, with 14 bases between. CDR1 is MNHNS and CDR2 is SASEGT in the germline V gene. This CDR3 has 16 amino acids. The CDR3 reads CASSEAWVRGYYGYTF. In DNA, the CDR3 is TGTGCCAGCAGTGAAGCGTGGGTCAGGGGTTACTATGGCTACACCTTC.

The CDR3: CASFALPGTSGYGYTF. The CDR3 DNA reads as TGTGCCAGCTTCGCTCTTCCGGGTACTTCGGGCTATGGCTACACCTTC. This rearrangement joins TRBV28 to TRBJ1-2; D not resolved. This CDR3 has 16 amino acids. CDR1 MDHEN and CDR2 SYDVKM come from the germline V gene. V lost 8 bases to trimming and J lost 4 bases, with 23 bases between them.

The chain has TRBV27 and TRBJ2-1; possibly TRBD1 for D (5 bases). Germline CDR1 MNHEY, CDR2 SMNVEV (reference sequence). Deletions cut 2 bases from V and 4 bases from J, with 9 bases between. The CDR3 has 14 amino acids. The CDR3 region has the DNA TGTGCCAGCAGTTTAATCGACAGATACAATGAGCAGTTCTTC. This encodes CASSLIDRYNEQFF.

The rearrangement joins TRBV6-5 to TRBJ2-1; 12 positions agree with TRBD2. V was clipped by 6 bases and J by 9 bases; unmatched bases: 6. Germline CDR1 MNHEY, CDR2 SVGAGI. The CDR3 is made up of 14 amino acids. The DNA for the CDR3 is TGTGCCAGCAGGGGGACTAGCGGGCTTAGTGAGCAGTTCTTC. Amino acid sequence: CASRGTSGLSEQFF.

The chain has TRBV25-1 and TRBJ2-3; 12 positions agree with TRBD2. V lost 3 bases to trimming and J lost 1 base; unmatched junction nucleotides: 2. There are 16 residues in the CDR3. Germline V CDR1 and CDR2: MGHDK, SYGVNS. In nucleotides, the CDR3 is TGTGCCAGCAGTGACCCTAGCGGGAGGGGCACAGATACGCAGTATTTT. It codes for CASSDPSGRGTDTQYF. The whole variable domain, remainder taken from reference TRBV25-1 and TRBJ2-3, is EADIYQTPRYLVIGTGKKITLECSQTMGHDKMYWYQQDPGMELHLIHYSYGVNSTEKGDLSSESTVSRIRTEHFPLTLESARPSHTSQYLCASSDPSGRGTDTQYFGPGTRLTVL.

The V call is TRBV9, the J call TRBJ1-4; D possibly corresponds to TRBD1 (6 bases). CDR1 is SGDLS, CDR2 YYNGEE, per germline. Trimming stripped 0 bases from V and 6 bases from J, with 9 bases between. This CDR3 has 14 residues. CDR3 sequence reads: CASSVGAGDEKLFF. CDR3 nucleotides: TGTGCCAGCAGCGTAGGGGCAGGGGATGAAAAACTGTTTTTT.

This sequence joins TRBV6-6 and TRBJ2-3; D unresolved. V lost 2 bases and J 2 bases, leaving 5 bases between the germline ends. The CDR3 sequence is 13 residues long. Per germline, CDR1 MNHNY and CDR2 SVGAGI (reference sequence). The CDR3 sequence is CASSYLATDTQYF. CDR3 nucleotides: TGTGCCAGCAGTTACCTGGCCACAGATACGCAGTATTTT.

This sequence joins TRBV28 and TRBJ2-1, with TRBD1 matching over 8 bases. This CDR3 has 14 amino acids. Per germline, CDR1 MDHEN and CDR2 SYDVKM. The J segment lost 6 bases and the V segment lost 6 bases, leaving 7 bases of the junction unmatched. The CDR3 loop reads CASSADRAGNEQFF. DNA for the CDR3: TGTGCCAGCAGCGCGGACAGGGCGGGCAATGAGCAGTTCTTC.

The J gene is TRBJ2-5, the V gene TRBV18, with D maybe TRBD1 (5 bases). The CDR3 spans 13 residues. CDR1 is KGHSH, CDR2 LQKENI, per germline. The ends were cut back, 4 bases at V and 2 bases at J, with 8 bases in the middle. In DNA, the CDR3 is TGTGCCAGCTCACTGCGACAGCAAGAGACCCAGTACTTC. Encoded protein: CASSLRQQETQYF.

This rearrangement joins TRBV11-2 to TRBJ2-5; 10 bases match TRBD2. With the DNA end fitting TRBJ2-7 better, the J assignment may be wrong. The CDR3 spans 15 residues. Germline CDR1 is SGHAT and CDR2 is FQNNGV. The CDR3 spells CASSFRTSGNYEQYF. In DNA, the CDR3 is TGTGCCAGCAGCTTTAGGACTAGCGGAAACTACGAGCAGTACTTC.